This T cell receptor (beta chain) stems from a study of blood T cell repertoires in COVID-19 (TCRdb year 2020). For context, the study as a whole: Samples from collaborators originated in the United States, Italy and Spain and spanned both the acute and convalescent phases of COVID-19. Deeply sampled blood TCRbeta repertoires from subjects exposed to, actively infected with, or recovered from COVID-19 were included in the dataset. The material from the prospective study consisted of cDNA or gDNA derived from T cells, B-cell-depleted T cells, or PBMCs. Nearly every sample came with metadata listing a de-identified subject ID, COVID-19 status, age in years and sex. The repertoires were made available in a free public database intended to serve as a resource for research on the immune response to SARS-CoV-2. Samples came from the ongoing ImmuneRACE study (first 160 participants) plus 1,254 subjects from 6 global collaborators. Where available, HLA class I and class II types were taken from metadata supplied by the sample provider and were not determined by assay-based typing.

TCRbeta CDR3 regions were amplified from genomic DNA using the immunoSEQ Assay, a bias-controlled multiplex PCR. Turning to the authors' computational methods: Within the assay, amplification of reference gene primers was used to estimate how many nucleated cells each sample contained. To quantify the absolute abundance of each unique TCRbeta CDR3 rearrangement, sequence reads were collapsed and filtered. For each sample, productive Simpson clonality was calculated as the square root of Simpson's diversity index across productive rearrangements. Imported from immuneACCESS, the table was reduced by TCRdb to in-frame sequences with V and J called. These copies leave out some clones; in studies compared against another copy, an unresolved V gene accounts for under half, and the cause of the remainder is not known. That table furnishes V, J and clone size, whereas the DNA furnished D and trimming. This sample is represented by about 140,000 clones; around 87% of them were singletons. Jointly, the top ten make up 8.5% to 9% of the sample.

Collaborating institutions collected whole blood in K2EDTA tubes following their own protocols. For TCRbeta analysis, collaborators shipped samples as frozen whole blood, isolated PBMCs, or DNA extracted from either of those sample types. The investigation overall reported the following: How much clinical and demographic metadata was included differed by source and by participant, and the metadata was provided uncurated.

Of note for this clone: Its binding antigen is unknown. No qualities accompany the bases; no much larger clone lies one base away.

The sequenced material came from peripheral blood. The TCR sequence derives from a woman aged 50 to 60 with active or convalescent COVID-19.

The base sequence is TGTGCCAGCAGCGGGTTAGGCGAGCAGTACTTC. Its translation is CASSGLGEQYF. This receptor chain uses TRBV2 and TRBJ2-7, with the D gene call left open. V is shortened by 6 bases, J by 6 bases, and the region joining them spans 9 bases. Sequences SNHLY (CDR1) and FYNNEI (CDR2) are obtained from the germline V gene. Measured from the cysteine to the phenylalanine, the CDR3 is 11 residues long. Only the CDR3 portion is preserved as DNA: 33 bases, with reading frame beginning at the first base.